The clone carrying this T cell receptor (beta chain) was seen only a few times. Germline CDR1 and CDR2: SQVTM and ANQGSEA. The CDR3 covers 13 residues. Trimming removed 7 bases from V and 3 bases from J; junction bases left unmatched: 6. This sample is part of a study of blood T cell repertoires in COVID-19. This table comes from immunoSEQ multiplex PCR, and its TCRdb copy is limited to in-frame clones, with some not included. Here the sample spans 84,000 or so clones, 78% being singletons. Sequenced input: peripheral blood. This chain links TRBV29-1 with TRBJ2-3, with 8 bases identical to TRBD1. The source of this sequence is a man aged 65 to 85 with COVID-19, enrolled during active disease. As DNA, the CDR3 is TGCAGCGCCTCGGACAGGGCGACAGATACGCAGTATTTT. It encodes CSASDRATDTQYF.